These T cell receptor beta chains were read from a single sample in a study of blood T cell repertoires in COVID-19. Assay: immunoSEQ multiplex PCR; the TCRdb copy retains only in-frame clones and omits some. The sample records about 190,000 clones, just under 80% being singletons. Sequences were obtained from peripheral blood. Receptors originate from a woman of 80 years or more with active or convalescent COVID-19. The conserved cysteine and the conserved F or W are not part of the CDR3 here. The listing skips clone size in some rows; elsewhere it reads once, few, many or a size class.

CDR3 | V | size | J
ASSLSGVNNSPLH | TRBV27 | few | TRBJ1-6
AGGWIEAQY | TRBV6-5 | NA | TRBJ2-5
ATRGQGNTGELF | TRBV24-1 | NA | TRBJ2-2
ASSLRGGWETQY | TRBV7-3 | once | TRBJ2-5
ATSDPTGPHLH | TRBV24-1 | NA | TRBJ1-6
ASSYGTSGVGETQY | TRBV2 | NA | TRBJ2-5
ASSFKGGNGRNTEAF | TRBV19 | once | TRBJ1-1
ARPGSGNTEAF | TRBV12-3/TRBV12-4 | once | TRBJ1-1
ASSEQGVGYGYT | TRBV28 | many | TRBJ1-2
ASSHGTSGGSGANVLT | TRBV3-1/TRBV3-2 | NA | TRBJ2-6
ASSLGGAGGQY | TRBV5-1 | NA | TRBJ2-7